This T cell receptor (beta chain) was documented in a study of OX40 agonist ivuxolimab in advanced cancers. Study summary: Subjects had a mean age of roughly 60 years, with a range of about 23 to 79; less than 90% were male. Study outcomes and limitations: Mean expanded clone counts were higher in CD8+ than CD4+ T cells. No determination was made of the antigen specificity of the expanded peripheral T cells.

Concerning this clone: No antigen is known for it.

V lost 4 bases, J lost 3 bases, and 3 bases lay in between. Germline V gene sequence: CDR1 MNHEY, CDR2 SVGAGI. CDR3 length: 11 residues. It was autoimmune disease history or systemic immunosuppression that excluded patients. TCRdb's table, derived via immunoSEQ multiplex PCR, lists solely in-frame clones and lacks some. The sample records 80,000 or so clones, more than 80% being singletons. The chain has TRBV6-5 and TRBJ1-1; D remains ambiguous. This clonotype was obtained from an adult with an advanced solid tumor such as melanoma, head and neck, liver or kidney cancer. This sample comprised CD4+ or CD8+ T cells sorted from blood, obtained in a trial of the OX40 agonist ivuxolimab. The CDR3 DNA follows: TGTGCCAGCAGTTTCGACACTGAAGCTTTCTTT. Translating gives CASSFDTEAFF.